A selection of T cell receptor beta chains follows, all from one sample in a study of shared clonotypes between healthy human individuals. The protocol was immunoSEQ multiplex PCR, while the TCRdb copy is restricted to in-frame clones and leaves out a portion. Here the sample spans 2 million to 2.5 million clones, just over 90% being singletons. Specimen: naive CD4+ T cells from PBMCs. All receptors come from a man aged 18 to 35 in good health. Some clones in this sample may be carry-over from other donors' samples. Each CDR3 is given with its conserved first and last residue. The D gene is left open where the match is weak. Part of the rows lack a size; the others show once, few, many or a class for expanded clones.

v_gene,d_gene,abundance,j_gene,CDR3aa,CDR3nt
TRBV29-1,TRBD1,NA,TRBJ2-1,CSVEGGTGGTDNEQFF,TGCAGCGTTGAAGGCGGGACAGGGGGCACCGACAATGAGCAGTTCTTC
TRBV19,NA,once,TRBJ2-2,CASSILTTGNTGELFF,TGTGCCAGTAGTATTCTTACGACAGGGAACACCGGGGAGCTGTTTTTT
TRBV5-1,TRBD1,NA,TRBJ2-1,CASSLNTGTGGFEQFF,TGCGCCAGCAGCTTGAACACCGGGACAGGGGGCTTTGAGCAGTTCTTC
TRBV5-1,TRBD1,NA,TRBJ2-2,CASSSTGGLAENTGELFF,TGCGCCAGCAGCTCTACAGGGGGATTAGCGGAGAACACCGGGGAGCTGTTTTTT
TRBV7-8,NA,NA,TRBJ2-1,CASSLVRRDEQFF,TGTGCCAGCAGCTTAGTCAGGCGGGATGAGCAGTTCTTC
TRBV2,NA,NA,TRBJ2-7,CASSPEQGGSYEQYF,TGTGCCAGCAGCCCAGAGCAGGGTGGTTCCTACGAGCAGTACTTC
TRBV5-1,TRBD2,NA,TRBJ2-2,CASSLEVAGDTGELFF,TGCGCCAGCAGCTTGGAGGTAGCGGGAGACACCGGGGAGCTGTTTTTT
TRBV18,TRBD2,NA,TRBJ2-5,CASSPSGGTEGPQYF,TGTGCCAGCTCACCATCGGGAGGTACAGAAGGGCCCCAGTACTTC
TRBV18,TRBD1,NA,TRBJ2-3,CASSPDRGPTDTQYF,TGTGCCAGCTCACCGGACAGGGGACCCACAGATACGCAGTATTTT
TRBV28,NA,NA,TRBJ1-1,CASRPGGAPDPEAFF,TGTGCCAGCAGACCCGGGGGCGCTCCGGACCCTGAAGCTTTCTTT
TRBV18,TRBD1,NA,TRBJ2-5,CASSSQGVGETQYF,TGTGCCAGCTCAAGTCAGGGGGTTGGAGAGACCCAGTACTTC
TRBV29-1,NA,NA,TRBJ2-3,CSVGTAYFSSTDTQYF,TGCAGCGTTGGCACAGCTTACTTCTCTAGCACAGATACGCAGTATTTT
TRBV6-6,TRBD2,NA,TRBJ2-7,CASSLAGALYEQYF,TGTGCCAGCAGCCTAGCGGGAGCTCTCTACGAGCAGTACTTC
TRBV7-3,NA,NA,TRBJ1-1,CASSRDLMGEAFF,TGTGCCAGCAGCCGTGACCTCATGGGTGAAGCTTTCTTT
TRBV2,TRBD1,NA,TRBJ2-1,CASRPDRGSYNEQFF,TGTGCCAGCAGACCGGACAGGGGCTCCTACAATGAGCAGTTCTTC
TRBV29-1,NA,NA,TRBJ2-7,CSVEQGNEQYF,TGCAGCGTTGAACAGGGAAACGAGCAGTACTTC
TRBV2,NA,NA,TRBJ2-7,CASIRDIALEQYF,TGTGCCAGCATCCGGGACATAGCGTTAGAGCAGTACTTC
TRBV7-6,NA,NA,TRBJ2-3,CASSLEWGRMDTQYF,TGTGCCAGCAGCTTAGAGTGGGGGCGAATGGATACGCAGTATTTT
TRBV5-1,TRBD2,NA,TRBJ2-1,CASSFRVTSGDSYNEQFF,TGCGCCAGCAGCTTCAGGGTCACTAGCGGGGACTCCTACAATGAGCAGTTCTTC
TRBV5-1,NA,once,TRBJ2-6,CASSLQGSGANVLTF,TGCGCCAGCAGCTTGCAAGGGTCTGGGGCCAACGTCCTGACTTTC
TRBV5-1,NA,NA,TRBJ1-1,CASSLDSLDTEAFF,TGCGCCAGCAGCTTGGACTCTTTAGACACTGAAGCTTTCTTT
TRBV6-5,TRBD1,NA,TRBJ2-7,CASSYSGTGYSYEQYF,TGTGCCAGCAGTTACTCCGGGACAGGGTACTCCTACGAGCAGTACTTC